The 14 T cell receptor beta chains listed next were all sequenced from one sample in a study of cytomegalovirus exposure and HLA in healthy donors. The PCR contained 60 Vbeta and 13 Jbeta primers. Sequencing used immunoSEQ multiplex PCR; TCRdb keeps in-frame clones, though not all of them. The table lists 250,000 or so clones, 75% to 85% of them singletons. The sample was PBMCs. The receptor set was obtained from a woman aged 55 to 70 in good health and CMV-seropositive.

This chain uses TRBV5-1 with TRBJ2-7; D is uncertain. Germline CDR1 reads SGHRS; CDR2 reads YFSETQ. V dropped 0 bases and J dropped 6 bases, with 10 bases sitting between them. The CDR3 spans 13 residues. The CDR3 coding sequence is TGCGCCAGCAGCTTGGAGAGTCTTCGCGAGCAGTACTTC. This encodes CASSLESLREQYF.

The chain links TRBV5-1 to TRBJ2-2, with TRBD2 matching over 10 bases. CDR3 length: 15 amino acids. After removal of 4 bases from V and 2 bases from J, the junction contained 2 bases not matched to a gene. Germline V gene data show CDR1 as SGHRS and CDR2 as YFSETQ. Here the CDR3 reads CASSPSGSNTGELFF. CDR3 nucleotides: TGCGCCAGCAGCCCTAGCGGGAGTAACACCGGGGAGCTGTTTTTT.

As concerns this clone: Because the CDR3's place on the DNA is in doubt, the DNA is left out and the CDR3 is given as listed by TCRdb. The CDR3 loop reads CASSGQGYTDTQYF. V and J are TRBV19 and TRBJ2-3; TRBD1, the D gene given by the table, was not confirmed from the DNA. Germline CDR1 is LNHDA and CDR2 is SQIVND (reference sequence). The CDR3 has 14 residues if both end residues are counted.

The gene calls are TRBV2 and TRBJ2-7; 10 nucleotides match TRBD1. Germline CDR1 and CDR2: SNHLY and FYNNEI. The CDR3 is made up of 15 amino acids. Germline trimming cut 6 bases from V and 0 bases from J; bases unmatched to any gene: 5. CDR3 sequence (DNA): TGTGCCAGCAGGGGCGACAGGGGGCTCTCCTACGAGCAGTACTTC. Its translation is CASRGDRGLSYEQYF.

The CDR3 loop reads CASRSRDRGHQPQHF. As DNA, the CDR3 is TGTGCCAGTAGATCCCGGGACAGGGGGCATCAGCCCCAGCATTTT. This sequence joins TRBV19 and TRBJ1-5, with 12 bases lining up with TRBD1. From germline, CDR1 is LNHDA and CDR2 SQIVND (reference sequence). The CDR3 is made up of 15 amino acids. J was trimmed by 5 bases and V by 6 bases; bases with no gene match: 5.

The rearrangement links TRBV9 to TRBJ2-7; TRBD2 aligns across 9 bases. CDR3 length equals 15 residues. Germline CDR1 reads SGDLS; CDR2 reads YYNGEE. The ends lost 4 bases at V and 4 bases at J; junction bases unmatched: 9. In DNA, the CDR3 is TGTGCCAGCAGCTCTTTAGCGGGAGTAGGGTACGAGCAGTACTTC. It yields the protein CASSSLAGVGYEQYF.

This clone was counted between two and nine times. V is TRBV5-5 and J is TRBJ1-2; perhaps TRBD1 as D (5 bases). This CDR3 comprises 13 residues. Trimming pared 1 base from V and 7 bases from J, leaving 11 bases between. Germline loops: CDR1 SGHKS, CDR2 YYEKEE (reference sequence). The CDR3: CASSLQGVTGYTF. The CDR3 DNA sequence: TGTGCCAGCAGCTTGCAAGGGGTCACTGGCTACACCTTC.

The CDR3 protein is CASNAVGELFF. CDR3 nucleotide sequence: TGTGCCAGCAATGCGGTCGGGGAGCTGTTTTTT. The chain is built from TRBV2 and TRBJ2-2, with no clear D. Trimming pared 7 bases from V and 7 bases from J, leaving 7 bases between. Germline assignment: CDR1 SNHLY and CDR2 FYNNEI. The CDR3 totals 11 residues. The whole variable domain, remainder taken from reference TRBV2 and TRBJ2-2, is EPEVTQTPSHQVTQMGQEVILRCVPISNHLYFYWYRQILGQKVEFLVSFYNNEISEKSEIFDDQFSVERPDGSNFTLKIRSTKLEDSAMYFCASNAVGELFFGEGSRLTVL.

V usage is TRBV6-5 and J usage is TRBJ1-1; the D is unclear. The CDR3 runs to 14 residues. Between the trimmed V and J ends, which lost 6 bases and 0 bases, there was a span of 11 bases. From germline, CDR1 is MNHEY and CDR2 SVGAGI. CDR3 region: CASSPGSMNTEAFF. CDR3 nucleotide sequence: TGTGCCAGCAGCCCGGGGTCAATGAACACTGAAGCTTTCTTT.

The CDR3 region has the DNA TGTGCCAGCAGTAAGACAGTGGGAGAGACCCAGTACTTC. Translating it yields CASSKTVGETQYF. The V call is TRBV6-5, the J call TRBJ2-5; a possible D gene is TRBD1 (5 bases). CDR3 length: 13 amino acids. CDR1 is MNHEY and CDR2 is SVGAGI in the germline V gene. V lost 5 bases, J lost 4 bases, and 11 bases lay in between.

This chain links TRBV2 with TRBJ2-7; possibly TRBD2 for D (6 bases). V was shortened by 6 bases and J by 6 bases, with 21 bases between the two germline ends. This CDR3 region has 15 residues. Germline CDR1 SNHLY, CDR2 FYNNEI. As DNA, the CDR3 is TGTGCCAGCAGCCACCCTCCGGGGGTAGCGGTCGAGCAGTACTTC. This codes for CASSHPPGVAVEQYF.

The chain couples TRBV25-1 to TRBJ1-2, with D possibly TRBD1 on 5 matching bases. V gave up 2 bases and J gave up 8 bases, with 18 bases separating them. The germline gives CDR1 MGHDK, CDR2 SYGVNS. This CDR3 is 15 amino acids long. The chain's CDR3 is CASSERGGLLRGYTF. In DNA form, the CDR3 reads TGTGCCAGCAGTGAACGCGGGGGGTTATTGAGAGGCTACACCTTC.

The chain uses TRBV28 and TRBJ2-3; a weak D match, TRBD2 (6 bases). V lost 6 bases to trimming and J lost 3 bases, with 16 bases between them. Germline V CDR1 and CDR2: MDHEN, SYDVKM. This CDR3 has 15 residues. Here the CDR3 reads CASSMGGLGTDTQYF. CDR3 coding DNA: TGTGCCAGCAGCATGGGGGGATTGGGGACAGATACGCAGTATTTT.

The chain joins TRBV19 to TRBJ2-4; a weak D match, TRBD2 (6 bases). Germline V gives CDR1 LNHDA, CDR2 SQIVND (reference sequence). V shed 8 bases and J shed 9 bases, with 17 bases lying between them. The length of the CDR3 is 13 residues. CDR3 DNA: TGTGCCAGTGGGACGGAGGGGAAGGGCATTCAGTACTTC. Protein product: CASGTEGKGIQYF.